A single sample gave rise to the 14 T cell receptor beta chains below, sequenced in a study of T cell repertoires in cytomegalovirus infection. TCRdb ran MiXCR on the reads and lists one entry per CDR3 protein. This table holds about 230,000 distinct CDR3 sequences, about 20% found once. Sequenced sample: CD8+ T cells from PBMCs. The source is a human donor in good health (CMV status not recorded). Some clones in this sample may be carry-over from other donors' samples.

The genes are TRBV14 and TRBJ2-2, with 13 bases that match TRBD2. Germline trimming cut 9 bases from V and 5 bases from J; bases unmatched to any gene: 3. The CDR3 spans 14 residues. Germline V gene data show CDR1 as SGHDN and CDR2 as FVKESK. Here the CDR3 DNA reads TGTGCCAGTTCGGGACTAGCGGGGACCGGGGAGCTGTTTTTT. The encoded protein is CASSGLAGTGELFF.

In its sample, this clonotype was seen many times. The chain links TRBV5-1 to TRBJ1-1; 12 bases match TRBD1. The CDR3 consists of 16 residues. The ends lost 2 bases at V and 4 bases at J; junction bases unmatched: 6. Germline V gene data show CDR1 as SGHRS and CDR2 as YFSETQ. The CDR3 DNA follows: TGCGCCAGCAGCTTCGGGACAGGGGGCCTGGGCACTGAAGCTTTCTTT. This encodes CASSFGTGGLGTEAFF.

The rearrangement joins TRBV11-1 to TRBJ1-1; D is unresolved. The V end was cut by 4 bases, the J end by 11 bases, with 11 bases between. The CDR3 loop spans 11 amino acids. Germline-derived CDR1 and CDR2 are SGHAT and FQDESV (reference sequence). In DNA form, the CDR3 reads TGTGCCAGCAGCTCCGGCCTGTGGGCTTTCTTT. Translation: CASSSGLWAFF.

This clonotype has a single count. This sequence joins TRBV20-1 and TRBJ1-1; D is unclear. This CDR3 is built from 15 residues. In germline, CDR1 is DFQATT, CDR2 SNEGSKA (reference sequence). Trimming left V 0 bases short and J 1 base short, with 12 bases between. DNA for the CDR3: TGCAGTGCTAGAGATCTGTTTGGTCGGAACACTGAAGCTTTCTTT. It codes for CSARDLFGRNTEAFF.

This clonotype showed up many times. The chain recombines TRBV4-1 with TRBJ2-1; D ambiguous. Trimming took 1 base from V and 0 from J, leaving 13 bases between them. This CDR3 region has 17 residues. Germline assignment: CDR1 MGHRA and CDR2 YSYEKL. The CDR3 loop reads CASSQVVRYSSYNEQFF. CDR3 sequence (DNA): TGCGCCAGCAGCCAAGTCGTCCGATACAGCTCCTACAATGAGCAGTTCTTC.

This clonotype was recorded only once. In DNA form, the CDR3 reads TGTGCCAGCAGCTTGGATCCGCGCAGTGAGCAGTTCTTC. Residues: CASSLDPRSEQFF. The chain couples TRBV5-4 to TRBJ2-1, with no clear D. The germline V and J ends were trimmed by 0 bases and 9 bases, with 10 bases remaining between them. The CDR3 contains 13 residues. Germline V gene lookup returns CDR1 SGHNT and CDR2 YYREEE (reference sequence). Using reference TRBV5-4 and TRBJ2-1 for the parts outside the CDR3, the full variable domain is ETGVTQSPTHLIKTRGQQVTLRCSSQSGHNTVSWYQQALGQGPQFIFQYYREEENGRGNFPPRFSGLQFPNYSSELNVNALELDDSALYLCASSLDPRSEQFFGPGTRLTVL.

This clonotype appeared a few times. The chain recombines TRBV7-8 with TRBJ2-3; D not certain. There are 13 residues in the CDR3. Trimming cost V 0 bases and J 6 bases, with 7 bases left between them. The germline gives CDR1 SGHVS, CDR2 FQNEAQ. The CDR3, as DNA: TGTGCCAGCAGCTTAGCGCCACGGGATACGCAGTATTTT. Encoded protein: CASSLAPRDTQYF. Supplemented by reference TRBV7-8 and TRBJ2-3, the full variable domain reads GAGVSQSPRYKVAKRGQDVALRCDPISGHVSLFWYQQALGQGPEFLTYFQNEAQLDKSGLPSDRFFAERPEGSVSTLKIQRTQQEDSAVYLCASSLAPRDTQYFGPGTRLTVL.

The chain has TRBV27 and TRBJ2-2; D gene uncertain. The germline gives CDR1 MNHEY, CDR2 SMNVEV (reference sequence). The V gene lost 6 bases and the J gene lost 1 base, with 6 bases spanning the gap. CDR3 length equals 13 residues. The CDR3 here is CASRIGNTGELFF. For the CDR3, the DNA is TGTGCCAGCAGGATCGGGAACACCGGGGAGCTGTTTTTT.

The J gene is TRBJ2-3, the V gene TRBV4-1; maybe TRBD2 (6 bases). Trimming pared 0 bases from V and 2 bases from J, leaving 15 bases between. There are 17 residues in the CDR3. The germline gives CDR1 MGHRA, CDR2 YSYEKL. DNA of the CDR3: TGCGCCAGCAGCCAAGAAGTTACCGGGAGTCTCACAGATACGCAGTATTTT. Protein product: CASSQEVTGSLTDTQYF.

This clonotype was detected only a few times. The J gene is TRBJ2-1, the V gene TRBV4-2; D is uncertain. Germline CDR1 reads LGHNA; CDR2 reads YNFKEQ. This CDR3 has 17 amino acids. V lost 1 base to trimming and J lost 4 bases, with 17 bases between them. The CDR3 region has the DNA TGTGCCAGCAGCCAAGGAAGTAGTATGGGGTTTTACAATGAGCAGTTCTTC. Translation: CASSQGSSMGFYNEQFF.

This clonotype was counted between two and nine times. The CDR3 coding sequence is TGTGCCAGCAGTTACTCGAGTACTTGGGACTATGGCTACACCTTC. This gives the protein CASSYSSTWDYGYTF. V is TRBV6-5 and J is TRBJ1-2; no reliable D call. Trimming pared 0 bases from V and 3 bases from J, leaving 11 bases between. The germline CDR1 and CDR2 sequences are MNHEY and SVGAGI. This CDR3 spans 15 amino acids.

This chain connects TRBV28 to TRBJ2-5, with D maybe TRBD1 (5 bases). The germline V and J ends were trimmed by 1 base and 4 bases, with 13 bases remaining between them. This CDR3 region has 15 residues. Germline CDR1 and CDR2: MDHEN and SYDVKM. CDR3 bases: TGTGCCAGCAGTTTATTCATCAACCAGGGAGAGACCCAGTACTTC. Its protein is CASSLFINQGETQYF.

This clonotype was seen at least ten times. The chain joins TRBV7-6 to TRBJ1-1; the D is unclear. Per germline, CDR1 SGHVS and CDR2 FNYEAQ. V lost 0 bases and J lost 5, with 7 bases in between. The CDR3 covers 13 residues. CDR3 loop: CASSLAGLTEAFF. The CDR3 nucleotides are TGTGCCAGCAGCTTAGCGGGCCTGACTGAAGCTTTCTTT.

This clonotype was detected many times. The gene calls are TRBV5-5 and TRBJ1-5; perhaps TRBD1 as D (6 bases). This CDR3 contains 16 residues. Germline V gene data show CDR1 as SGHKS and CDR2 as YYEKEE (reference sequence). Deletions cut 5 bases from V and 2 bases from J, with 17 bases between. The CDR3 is CASSPWDISGNQPQHF. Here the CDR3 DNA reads TGTGCCAGCAGTCCCTGGGACATTAGCGGCAATCAGCCCCAGCATTTT.